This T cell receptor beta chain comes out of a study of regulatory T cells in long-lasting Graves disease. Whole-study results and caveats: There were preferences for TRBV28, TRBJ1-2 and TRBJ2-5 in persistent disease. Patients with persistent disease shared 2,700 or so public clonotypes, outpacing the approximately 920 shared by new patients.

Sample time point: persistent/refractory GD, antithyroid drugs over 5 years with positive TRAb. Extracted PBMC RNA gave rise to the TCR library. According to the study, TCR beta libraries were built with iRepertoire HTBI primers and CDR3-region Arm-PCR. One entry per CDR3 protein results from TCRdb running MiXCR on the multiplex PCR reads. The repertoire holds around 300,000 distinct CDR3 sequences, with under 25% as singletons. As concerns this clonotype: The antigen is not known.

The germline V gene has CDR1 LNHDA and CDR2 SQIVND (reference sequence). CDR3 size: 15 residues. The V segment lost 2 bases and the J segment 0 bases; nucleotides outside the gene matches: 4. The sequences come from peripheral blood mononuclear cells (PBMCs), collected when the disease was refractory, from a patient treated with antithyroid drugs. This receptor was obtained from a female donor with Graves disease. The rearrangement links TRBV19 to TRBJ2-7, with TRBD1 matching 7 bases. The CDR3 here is CASSITRDSSYEQYF. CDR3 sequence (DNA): TGTGCCAGTAGTATAACCCGGGACAGCTCCTACGAGCAGTACTTC.